These 25 T cell receptor beta chains originate from one sample sequenced in a study of identical twins. TCRdb ran MiXCR on the 5' RACE reads and lists one entry per CDR3 protein. The data hold approximately 690,000 distinct CDR3 sequences, with 5.5% to 7.5% observed a single time. The sample was naive T cells sorted from blood. These receptors originate from a man aged 18 to 35 in good health.

This clonotype was counted many times. V and J are TRBV12-3 or TRBV12-4 and TRBJ1-5; tentatively, D is TRBD1 (5 bases). This CDR3 is built from 15 residues. The V end was cut by 1 base, the J end by 3 bases, with 10 bases between. DNA for the CDR3: TGTGCCAGCAGTTTAGACCCACAGGCCAATCAGCCCCAGCATTTT. It encodes CASSLDPQANQPQHF.

This clonotype was picked up many times. The V call is TRBV20-1, the J call TRBJ2-1; perhaps TRBD1 as D (6 bases). There are 14 residues in the CDR3. Per the germline V gene, CDR1 is DFQATT and CDR2 is SNEGSKA (reference sequence). The ends were cut back, 6 bases at V and 3 bases at J, with 15 bases in the middle. The CDR3 sequence: CSASLGAGYNEQFF. The DNA of the CDR3 is TGCAGTGCGTCCTTGGGGGCCGGCTACAATGAGCAGTTCTTC.

This clonotype was found a few times. The V gene is TRBV7-2, the J gene TRBJ2-1; a weak D match, TRBD1 (5 bases). Germline CDR1 reads SGHTA; CDR2 reads FQGNSA. The CDR3 runs to 18 residues. V gave up 3 bases and J gave up 4 bases, with 22 bases separating them. The CDR3 DNA follows: TGTGCCAGCAGCTTCTCAATCGGTGTGACAGAAGCTTACAATGAGCAGTTCTTC. Protein: CASSFSIGVTEAYNEQFF.

The DNA of the CDR3 is TGTGCCAGTAGAAAAAAAGGGGGGACTAGCGTGGAGACCCAGTACTTC. Protein: CASRKKGGTSVETQYF. The chain is built from TRBV19 and TRBJ2-5; 10 positions agree with TRBD2. J was trimmed by 5 bases and V by 6 bases; bases with no gene match: 12. Germline V gene sequence: CDR1 LNHDA, CDR2 SQIVND (reference sequence). The length of the CDR3 is 16 residues. Full variable domain (remainder filled in from reference TRBV19 and TRBJ2-5): DGGITQSPKYLFRKEGQNVTLSCEQNLNHDAMYWYRQDPGQGLRLIYYSQIVNDFQKGDIAEGYSVSREKKESFPLTVTSAQKNPTAFYLCASRKKGGTSVETQYFGPGTRLLVL.

This clonotype has just a few counts. This chain connects TRBV4-1 to TRBJ2-1, with 7 nucleotides matching TRBD1. The CDR3 has 16 residues. The junction had 10 bases not matched to a gene; V was cut back by 5 bases and J by 3 bases. Looked up from germline, CDR1 is MGHRA and CDR2 is YSYEKL. DNA of the CDR3: TGCGCCAGCAGCTCAACCTCCGGGACAGACTACAATGAGCAGTTCTTC. As protein: CASSSTSGTDYNEQFF.

This clonotype was seen many times. The V gene is TRBV5-1, the J gene TRBJ2-2; 9 positions agree with TRBD2. V shed 4 bases and J 0 bases; nucleotides not matched to a gene: 4. In germline, CDR1 is SGHRS, CDR2 YFSETQ. This CDR3 has 16 amino acids. The CDR3 region has the DNA TGCGCCAGCAGCCACACTAGCGGGCCGAACACCGGGGAGCTGTTTTTT. It yields the protein CASSHTSGPNTGELFF.

The chain carries TRBV5-5 and TRBJ2-7; TRBD2 matches 7 bases. Losses at the gene ends were 3 bases for V and 5 bases for J; bases not matched to a gene: 5. In germline, CDR1 is SGHKS, CDR2 YYEKEE (reference sequence). The CDR3 runs to 13 residues. Here the CDR3 reads CASSSPAGDEQYV. DNA for the CDR3: TGTGCCAGCAGCTCACCCGCGGGAGACGAGCAGTACGTC.

This clonotype was recorded at least ten times. V and J are TRBV25-1 and TRBJ2-7; the D call may be TRBD1 or TRBD2 (5 bases each). This CDR3 has 12 residues. Deletions cut 5 bases from V and 3 bases from J, with 8 bases between. CDR1 MGHDK and CDR2 SYGVNS come from the germline V gene. The CDR3 bases are TGTGCCAGCAGTCGGGACGGCTACGAGCAGTACTTC. Translated, it gives CASSRDGYEQYF.

The chain uses TRBV11-3 and TRBJ2-3; D ambiguous. Germline CDR1 reads SGHNT; CDR2 reads YENEEA. The CDR3 sequence is 14 residues long. V was shortened by 1 base and J by 2 bases, with 7 bases between the two germline ends. The chain's CDR3 is CASSLGHFTDTQYF. CDR3 coding DNA: TGTGCCAGCAGCTTAGGGCACTTCACAGATACGCAGTATTTT.

There are many counts of this clonotype. The chain has TRBV6-2 or TRBV6-3 and TRBJ2-1, with unresolved D. The CDR3 has 11 residues. Per germline, CDR1 MNHEY and CDR2 SVGEGT. Between the trimmed V and J ends, which lost 9 bases and 4 bases, there was a span of 7 bases. The CDR3 loop is CARPSYNEQFF. For the CDR3, the DNA is TGTGCCAGGCCTAGTTACAATGAGCAGTTCTTC.

The V gene is TRBV5-6, the J gene TRBJ1-1, with unresolved D. This CDR3 is built from 13 residues. V lost 0 bases and J 6 bases, leaving 9 bases between the germline ends. The germline gives CDR1 SGHDT, CDR2 YYEEEE. Written as DNA, the CDR3 is TGTGCCAGCAGCTTGGCGGGCCAGTCTGAAGCTTTCTTT. Translation: CASSLAGQSEAFF.

The genes are TRBV14 and TRBJ2-7, with 7 bases fitting TRBD1. The length of the CDR3 is 14 residues. Unmatched junction bases numbered 7, after V lost 4 bases and J lost 4 bases. Germline V gene lookup returns CDR1 SGHDN and CDR2 FVKESK. CDR3 loop: CASSRQGWGYEQYV. The CDR3 DNA is TGTGCCAGCAGCCGACAGGGATGGGGTTACGAGCAGTACGTC.

The rearrangement links TRBV7-2 to TRBJ2-7; 10 nucleotides line up with TRBD1. The V and J ends lost 3 bases and 1 base, in that order; junction bases with no gene match: 6. CDR1 SGHTA and CDR2 FQGNSA come from the germline V gene. The CDR3 consists of 16 residues. CDR3 in DNA: TGTGCCAGCAGCTTCCACGGGACAGGGGCGTCCTACGAGCAGTACTTC. The encoded protein is CASSFHGTGASYEQYF. The full variable domain, with the rest looked up from reference TRBV7-2 and TRBJ2-7, is GAGVSQSPSNKVTEKGKDVELRCDPISGHTALYWYRQSLGQGLEFLIYFQGNSAPDKSGLPSDRFSAERTGGSVSTLTIQRTQQEDSAVYLCASSFHGTGASYEQYFGPGTRLTVT.

This clonotype was seen a handful of times. The V and J genes are TRBV20-1 and TRBJ1-5; D gene unclear. CDR1 DFQATT and CDR2 SNEGSKA come from the germline V gene (reference sequence). The CDR3 contains 13 residues. Trimming removed 3 bases from V and 3 bases from J, with 9 bases in between. CDR3 in DNA: TGCAGTGCTAGGCCGGGAACCAATCAGCCCCAGCATTTT. It specifies CSARPGTNQPQHF.

This clonotype was observed a handful of times. The chain combines TRBV30 with TRBJ1-2, with a possible D match to TRBD1 (6 bases). Per the germline V gene, CDR1 is GTSNPN and CDR2 is SVGIG (reference sequence). The germline V and J ends were trimmed by 0 bases and 4 bases, with 12 bases remaining between them. The CDR3 sequence is 14 residues long. The CDR3 coding sequence is TGTGCCTGGAGTGTACTACAGGGTGTCTATGGCTACACCTTC. Translated, it gives CAWSVLQGVYGYTF.

This clonotype was picked up many times. The chain couples TRBV6-2 or TRBV6-3 to TRBJ2-1; TRBD1 matches 8 bases. From germline, CDR1 is MNHEY and CDR2 SVGEGT. The CDR3 is made up of 18 amino acids. J gave up 1 base and V 6 bases, and 14 bases lay outside the gene matches. This CDR3 is CASSLTALDRESYNEQFF. In DNA, the CDR3 is TGTGCCAGCAGCCTCACTGCCTTGGACAGGGAGTCCTACAATGAGCAGTTCTTC.

At least ten counts were recorded for this clonotype. V and J are TRBV7-2 and TRBJ2-5; D remains ambiguous. The V end lost 5 bases, the J end lost 5 bases, and 12 bases lay between the germline ends. The CDR3 contains 13 residues. Germline V CDR1 and CDR2: SGHTA, FQGNSA. The CDR3, as DNA: TGTGCCAGCAGCATAGGGTTACAGGAGACCCAGTACTTC. Translation: CASSIGLQETQYF.

The V call is TRBV27, the J call TRBJ2-7; 8 nucleotides match TRBD1. The germline gives CDR1 MNHEY, CDR2 SMNVEV (reference sequence). The CDR3 runs 14 residues. V lost 10 bases to trimming and J lost 4 bases; unmatched junction nucleotides: 12. The DNA of the CDR3 is TGTGCCACAAAGGACCAGGGGGCGTCTTACGAGCAGTACTTC. Protein: CATKDQGASYEQYF.

For the CDR3, the DNA is TGTGCCAGCAGGGAATCCGGGACGGGGAACACCGGGGAGCTGTTTTTT. Amino acids: CASRESGTGNTGELFF. The chain links TRBV6-2 or TRBV6-3 to TRBJ2-2, with D perhaps being TRBD1 or TRBD2 (5 bases each). The CDR3 is made up of 16 amino acids. From germline, CDR1 is MNHEY and CDR2 SVGEGT. V lost 6 bases to trimming and J lost 1 base, with 15 bases between them.

The chain joins TRBV6-6 to TRBJ2-2; D perhaps matches TRBD1 (6 bases). This CDR3 has 12 residues. Germline CDR1 and CDR2: MNHNY and SVGAGI (reference sequence). V was clipped by 8 bases and J by 8 bases, with 12 bases between them. In DNA, the CDR3 is TGTGCCAGCCTGTCGGACAGTGGGGAGCTGTTTTTT. Protein sequence: CASLSDSGELFF.

This clonotype was seen ten or more times. The chain has TRBV29-1 and TRBJ1-2, with a tentative D call TRBD1 (6 bases). CDR3 size: 12 residues. Germline V gene data show CDR1 as SQVTM and CDR2 as ANQGSEA. Trimming removed 3 bases at V and 8 bases at J, with 13 bases between. CDR3: CSVEEGGRGYTF. Written as DNA, the CDR3 is TGCAGCGTTGAGGAAGGGGGAAGAGGCTACACCTTC.

The sample holds many counts of this clonotype. The genes are TRBV4-2 and TRBJ1-2; D remains ambiguous. V was shortened by 0 bases and J by 2 bases, with 13 bases between the two germline ends. The CDR3 runs to 16 residues. Germline V gene data show CDR1 as LGHNA and CDR2 as YNFKEQ. Here the CDR3 reads CASSQDGRAANYGYTF. The CDR3 coding sequence is TGTGCCAGCAGCCAAGATGGCCGTGCAGCGAACTATGGCTACACCTTC.

This clonotype was detected only a few times. The chain has TRBV6-5 and TRBJ1-1; no definite D call. Germline assignment: CDR1 MNHEY and CDR2 SVGAGI. The CDR3 has 11 residues. Trimming took off 8 bases at V and 4 bases at J, with 8 bases between the two ends. The CDR3 coding sequence is TGTGCCAGCTTTAAGGGCACTGAAGCTTTCTTT. It is translated as CASFKGTEAFF.

This clonotype was seen many times. The chain has TRBV20-1 and TRBJ2-5; tentatively, D is TRBD1 (5 bases). CDR1 is DFQATT, CDR2 SNEGSKA, per germline (reference sequence). Trimming took off 1 base at V and 2 bases at J, with 14 bases between the two ends. There are 15 residues in the CDR3. The CDR3: CSARVGRRNQETQYF. The CDR3 nucleotides read TGCAGTGCTAGAGTGGGGCGACGGAATCAAGAGACCCAGTACTTC.

This clonotype was picked up many times. The CDR3 DNA follows: TGTGCCAGCAGTTTTCGGCAGATCACCGGGGAGCTGTTTTTT. Protein sequence: CASSFRQITGELFF. The V gene is TRBV12-3 or TRBV12-4, the J gene TRBJ2-2; no firm D call. The CDR3 is made up of 14 amino acids. Trimming took off 3 bases at V and 4 bases at J, with 9 bases between the two ends.